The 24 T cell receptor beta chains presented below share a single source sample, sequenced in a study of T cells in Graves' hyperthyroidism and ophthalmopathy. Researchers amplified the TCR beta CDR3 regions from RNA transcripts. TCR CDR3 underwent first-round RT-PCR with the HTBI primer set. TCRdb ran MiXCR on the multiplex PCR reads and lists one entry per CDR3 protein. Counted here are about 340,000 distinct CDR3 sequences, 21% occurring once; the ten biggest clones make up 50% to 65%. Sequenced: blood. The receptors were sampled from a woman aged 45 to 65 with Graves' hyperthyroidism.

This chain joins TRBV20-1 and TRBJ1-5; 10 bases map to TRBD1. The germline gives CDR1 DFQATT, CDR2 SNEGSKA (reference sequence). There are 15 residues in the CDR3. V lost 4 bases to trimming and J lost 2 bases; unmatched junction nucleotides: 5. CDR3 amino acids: CSATQGTGGNQPQHF. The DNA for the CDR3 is TGCAGTGCTACCCAGGGGACAGGGGGCAATCAGCCCCAGCATTTT.

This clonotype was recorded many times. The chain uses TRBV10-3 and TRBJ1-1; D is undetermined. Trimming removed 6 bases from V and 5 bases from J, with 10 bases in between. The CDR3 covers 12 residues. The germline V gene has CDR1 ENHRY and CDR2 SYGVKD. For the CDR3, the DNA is TGTGCCATCAGCGACGATCGGACTGAAGCTTTCTTT. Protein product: CAISDDRTEAFF.

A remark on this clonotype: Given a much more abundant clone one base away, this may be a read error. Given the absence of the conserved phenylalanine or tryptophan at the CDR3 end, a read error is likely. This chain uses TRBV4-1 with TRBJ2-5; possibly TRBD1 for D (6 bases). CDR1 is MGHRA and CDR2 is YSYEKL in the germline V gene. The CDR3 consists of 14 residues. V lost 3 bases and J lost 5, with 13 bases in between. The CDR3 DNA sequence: TGCGCCAGCAGCCACCGACAGGACCGGGAGACCCAGTACCTC. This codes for CASSHRQDRETQYL.

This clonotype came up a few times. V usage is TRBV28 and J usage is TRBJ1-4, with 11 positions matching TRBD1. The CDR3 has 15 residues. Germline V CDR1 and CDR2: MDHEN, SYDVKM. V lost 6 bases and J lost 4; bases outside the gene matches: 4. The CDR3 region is CASRRDRGNNEKLFF. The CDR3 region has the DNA TGTGCCAGCAGGCGGGACAGGGGGAATAATGAAAAACTGTTTTTT.

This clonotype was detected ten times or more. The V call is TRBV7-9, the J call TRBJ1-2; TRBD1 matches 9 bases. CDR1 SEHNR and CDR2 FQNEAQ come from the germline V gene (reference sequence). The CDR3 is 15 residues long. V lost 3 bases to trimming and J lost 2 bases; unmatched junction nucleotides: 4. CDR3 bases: TGTGCCAGCAGCTTGGGGACAGGGTTCAACTATGGCTACACCTTC. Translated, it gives CASSLGTGFNYGYTF.

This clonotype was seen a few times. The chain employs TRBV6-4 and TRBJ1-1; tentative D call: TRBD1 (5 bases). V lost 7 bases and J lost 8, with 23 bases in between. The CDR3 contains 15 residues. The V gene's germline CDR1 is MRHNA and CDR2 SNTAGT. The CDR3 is CASNIGSRGEGEAFF. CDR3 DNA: TGTGCCAGCAACATAGGGAGCAGAGGGGAAGGGGAAGCTTTCTTT.

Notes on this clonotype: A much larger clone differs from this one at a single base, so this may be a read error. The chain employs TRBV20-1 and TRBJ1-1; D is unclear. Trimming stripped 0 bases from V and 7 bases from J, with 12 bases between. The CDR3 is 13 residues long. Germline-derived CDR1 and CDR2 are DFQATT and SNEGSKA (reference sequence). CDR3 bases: TGCAGTGCTAGAGAATTGGTTGGAATTGAAGCTTTCTTT. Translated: CSARELVGIEAFF.

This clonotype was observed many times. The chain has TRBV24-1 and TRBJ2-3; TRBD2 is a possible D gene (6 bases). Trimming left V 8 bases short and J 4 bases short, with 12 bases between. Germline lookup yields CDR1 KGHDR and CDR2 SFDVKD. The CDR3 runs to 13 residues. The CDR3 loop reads CATNTGVSDTQYF. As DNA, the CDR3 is TGTGCCACCAACACGGGAGTATCAGATACGCAGTATTTT.

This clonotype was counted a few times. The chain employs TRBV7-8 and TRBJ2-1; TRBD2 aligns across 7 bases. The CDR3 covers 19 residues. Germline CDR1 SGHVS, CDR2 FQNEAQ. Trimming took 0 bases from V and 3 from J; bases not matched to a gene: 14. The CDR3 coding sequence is TGTGCCAGCAGCTTAGCGCGCGGGCTAGCGGAGACCTACTACAATGAGCAGTTCTTC. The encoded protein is CASSLARGLAETYYNEQFF.

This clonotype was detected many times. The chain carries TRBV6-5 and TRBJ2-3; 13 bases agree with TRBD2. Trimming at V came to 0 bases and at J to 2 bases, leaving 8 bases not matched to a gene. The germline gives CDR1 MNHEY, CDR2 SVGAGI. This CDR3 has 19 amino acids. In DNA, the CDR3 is TGTGCCAGCAGTTACTCGGGACTAGCGGGGAGAGGGGACACAGATACGCAGTATTTT. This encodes CASSYSGLAGRGDTDTQYF.

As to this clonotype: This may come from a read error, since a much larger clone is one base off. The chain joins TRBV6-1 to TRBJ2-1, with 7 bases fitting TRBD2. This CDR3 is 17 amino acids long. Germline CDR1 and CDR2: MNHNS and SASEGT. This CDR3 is CASGESPGLLSYNEQFF. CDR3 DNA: TGTGCCAGCGGTGAATCTCCGGGACTACTATCCTACAATGAGCAGTTCTTC.

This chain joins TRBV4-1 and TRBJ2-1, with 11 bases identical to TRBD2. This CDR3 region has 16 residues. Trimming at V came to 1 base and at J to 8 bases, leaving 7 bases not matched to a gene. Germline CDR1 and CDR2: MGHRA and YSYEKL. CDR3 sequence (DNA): TGCGCCAGCAGCCAAGCGCTAGCGGGAGGAGGGGATGAGCAGTTCTTC. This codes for CASSQALAGGGDEQFF.

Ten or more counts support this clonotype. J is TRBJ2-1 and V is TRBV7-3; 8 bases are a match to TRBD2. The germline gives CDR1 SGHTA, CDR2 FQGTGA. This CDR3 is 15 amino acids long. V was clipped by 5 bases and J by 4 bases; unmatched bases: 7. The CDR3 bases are TGTGCCAGCAGCCGAGGGATAGCGGGGTACAATGAGCAGTTCTTC. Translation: CASSRGIAGYNEQFF.

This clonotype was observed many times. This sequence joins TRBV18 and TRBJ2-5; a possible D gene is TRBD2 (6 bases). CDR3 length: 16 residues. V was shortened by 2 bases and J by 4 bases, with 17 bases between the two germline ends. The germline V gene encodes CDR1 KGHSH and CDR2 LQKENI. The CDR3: CASSPNRARRGETQYF. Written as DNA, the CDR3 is TGTGCCAGCTCACCAAACCGTGCTAGGAGGGGAGAGACCCAGTACTTC. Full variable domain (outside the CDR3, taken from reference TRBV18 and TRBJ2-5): NAGVMQNPRHLVRRRGQEARLRCSPMKGHSHVYWYRQLPEEGLKFMVYLQKENIIDESGMPKERFSAEFPKEGPSILRIQQVVRGDSAAYFCASSPNRARRGETQYFGPGTRLLVL.

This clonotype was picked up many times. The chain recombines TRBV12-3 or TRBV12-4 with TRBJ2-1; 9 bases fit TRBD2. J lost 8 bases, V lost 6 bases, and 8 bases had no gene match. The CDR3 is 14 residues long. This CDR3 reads CASRELAGIDEQFF. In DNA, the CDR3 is TGTGCCAGCAGGGAGCTAGCGGGGATCGATGAGCAGTTCTTC.

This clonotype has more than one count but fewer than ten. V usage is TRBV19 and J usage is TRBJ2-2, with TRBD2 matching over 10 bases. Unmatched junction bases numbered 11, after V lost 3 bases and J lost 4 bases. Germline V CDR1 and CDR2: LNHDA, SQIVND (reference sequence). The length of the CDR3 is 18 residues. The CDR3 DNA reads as TGTGCCAGTAGTATTAGAGCGGGGGGGCCTCGGGGCACCGGGGAGCTGTTTTTT. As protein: CASSIRAGGPRGTGELFF.

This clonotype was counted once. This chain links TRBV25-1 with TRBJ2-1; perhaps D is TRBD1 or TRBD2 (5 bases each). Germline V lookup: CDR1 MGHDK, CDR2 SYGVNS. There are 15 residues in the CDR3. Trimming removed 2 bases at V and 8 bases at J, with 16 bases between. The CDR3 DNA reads TGTGCCAGCAGTGAACCCGGGACCCCTAAGGATGAGCAGTTCTTC. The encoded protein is CASSEPGTPKDEQFF.

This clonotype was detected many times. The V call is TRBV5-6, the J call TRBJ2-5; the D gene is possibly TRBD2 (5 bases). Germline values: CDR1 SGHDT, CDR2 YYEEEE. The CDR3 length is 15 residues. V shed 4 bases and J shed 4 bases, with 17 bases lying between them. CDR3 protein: CASSPDYGKGETQYF. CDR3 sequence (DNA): TGTGCCAGCAGCCCCGACTACGGGAAAGGAGAGACCCAGTACTTC.

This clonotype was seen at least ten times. The CDR3, as DNA: TGCAGTGCGAGACCCCGGACAGGGGGAAATTCACCCCTCCACTTT. It codes for CSARPRTGGNSPLHF. The chain couples TRBV20-1 to TRBJ1-6, with 10 nucleotides matching TRBD1. The CDR3 covers 15 residues. The J segment lost 7 bases and the V segment lost 6 bases, leaving 9 bases of the junction unmatched. The germline V gene encodes CDR1 DFQATT and CDR2 SNEGSKA (reference sequence).

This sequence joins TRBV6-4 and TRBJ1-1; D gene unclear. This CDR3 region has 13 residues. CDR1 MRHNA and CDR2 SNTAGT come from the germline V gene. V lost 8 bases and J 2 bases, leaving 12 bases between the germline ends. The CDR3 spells CASRSNRNTEAFF. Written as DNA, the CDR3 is TGTGCCAGCCGAAGTAATCGTAACACTGAAGCTTTCTTT.

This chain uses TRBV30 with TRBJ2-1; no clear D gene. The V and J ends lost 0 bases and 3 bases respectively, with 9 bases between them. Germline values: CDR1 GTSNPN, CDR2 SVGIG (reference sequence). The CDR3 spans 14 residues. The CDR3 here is CAWSVELSYNEQFF. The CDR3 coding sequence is TGTGCCTGGAGTGTGGAGTTAAGCTACAATGAGCAGTTCTTC.

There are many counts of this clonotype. CDR3 coding DNA: TGTGCCAGCAGTTTACCAGGGGGCCATCAGCCCCAGCATTTT. It translates to CASSLPGGHQPQHF. The chain is built from TRBV28 and TRBJ1-5, with 8 bases matching TRBD1. V trimming: 2 bases; J trimming: 5 bases; junction bases outside the gene matches: 2. This CDR3 comprises 14 residues. Looked up from germline, CDR1 is MDHEN and CDR2 is SYDVKM.

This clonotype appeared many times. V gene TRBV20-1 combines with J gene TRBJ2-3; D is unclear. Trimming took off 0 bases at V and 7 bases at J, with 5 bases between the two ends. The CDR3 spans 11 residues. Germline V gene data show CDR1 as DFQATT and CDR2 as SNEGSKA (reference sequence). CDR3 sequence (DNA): TGCAGTGCTAGAGACGCCCATACGCAGTATTTT. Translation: CSARDAHTQYF.

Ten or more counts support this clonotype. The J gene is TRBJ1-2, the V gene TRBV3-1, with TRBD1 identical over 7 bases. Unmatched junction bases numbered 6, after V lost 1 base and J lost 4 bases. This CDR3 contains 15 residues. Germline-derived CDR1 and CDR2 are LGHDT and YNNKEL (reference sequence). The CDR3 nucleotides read TGTGCCAGCAGCCAAGGAGACAGGGCGCCCTATGGCTACACCTTC. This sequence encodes CASSQGDRAPYGYTF.